This paragraph covers one TCR beta chain sequence. Its specificity is not known. PCR used 60 Vbeta primers and 13 Jbeta primers. Using immunoSEQ multiplex PCR, the repertoire was profiled, and TCRdb retains in-frame clones only, with some absent. The table lists about 160,000 clones. The data were taken from a study of cytomegalovirus exposure and HLA in healthy donors. Broader study findings: Some V segments, TRBV6-2 and TRBV6-3 among them, were indistinguishable and were therefore excluded.

Germline CDR1 is SGHRS and CDR2 is YFSETQ. The CDR3 totals 16 residues. Trimming removed 2 bases from V and 0 bases from J; junction bases left unmatched: 4. This TCR came from a woman aged 60-70 years in good health and CMV-seronegative. Sequenced material: PBMCs. The chain joins TRBV5-1 to TRBJ2-7; TRBD2 aligns across 11 bases. CDR3 sequence (DNA): TGCGCCAGCAGCTTAACTAGCGGGAGTGTCTCCTACGAGCAGTACTTC. Protein sequence: CASSLTSGSVSYEQYF.